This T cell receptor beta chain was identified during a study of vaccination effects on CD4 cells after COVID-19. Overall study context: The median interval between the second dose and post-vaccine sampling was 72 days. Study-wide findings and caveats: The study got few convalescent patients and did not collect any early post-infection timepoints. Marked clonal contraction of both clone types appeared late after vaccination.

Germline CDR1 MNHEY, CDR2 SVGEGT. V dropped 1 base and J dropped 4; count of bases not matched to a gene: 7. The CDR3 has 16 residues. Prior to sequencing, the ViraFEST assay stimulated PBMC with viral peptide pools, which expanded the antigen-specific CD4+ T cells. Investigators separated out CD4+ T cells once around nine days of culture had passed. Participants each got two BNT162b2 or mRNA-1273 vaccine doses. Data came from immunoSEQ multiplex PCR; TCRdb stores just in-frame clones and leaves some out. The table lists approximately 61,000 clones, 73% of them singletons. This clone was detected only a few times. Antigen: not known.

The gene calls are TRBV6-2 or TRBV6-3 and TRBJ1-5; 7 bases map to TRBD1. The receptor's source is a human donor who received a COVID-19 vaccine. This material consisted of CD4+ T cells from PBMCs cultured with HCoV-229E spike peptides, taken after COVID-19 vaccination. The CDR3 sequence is CASSYWQATGNQPQHF. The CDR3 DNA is TGTGCCAGCAGTTACTGGCAGGCGACAGGGAATCAGCCCCAGCATTTT.